The 12 T cell receptor beta chains presented below share a single source sample, sequenced in a study of blood T cell repertoires in COVID-19. Profiling relied on immunoSEQ multiplex PCR, and the TCRdb table lists in-frame clones only, not all of them. Altogether roughly 100,000 clones are present, around nine tenths being singletons, with the ten largest covering just over 5%. The source material was peripheral blood. Receptor source: a middle-aged man with acute or convalescent COVID-19.

The chain is built from TRBV3-1 (or the pseudogene TRBV3-2) and TRBJ2-7; 8 bases map to TRBD2. Germline-derived CDR1 and CDR2 are LGHDT and YNNKEL (reference sequence). This CDR3 spans 17 amino acids. The junction had 8 bases not matched to a gene; V was cut back by 1 base and J by 0 bases. The CDR3 protein is CASSQVFGGRPSYEQYF. In DNA, the CDR3 is TGTGCCAGCAGCCAAGTATTCGGCGGGAGGCCCTCCTACGAGCAGTACTTC.

This clone was seen a few times. The rearrangement links TRBV3-1 (or the pseudogene TRBV3-2) to TRBJ1-2; 7 nucleotides agree with TRBD1. This CDR3 contains 14 residues. Germline values: CDR1 LGHDT, CDR2 YNNKEL (reference sequence). V lost 0 bases, J lost 8 bases, and 6 bases stayed unmatched. In DNA, the CDR3 is TGTGCCAGCAGCCAAGAACGCAGGGGGTCAGGCTACACCTTC. It yields the protein CASSQERRGSGYTF.

The rearrangement links TRBV4-1 to TRBJ2-1; 7 bases fit TRBD1. The CDR3 consists of 16 residues. Germline values: CDR1 MGHRA, CDR2 YSYEKL. Trimming took 0 bases from V and 3 from J; bases not matched to a gene: 5. The CDR3 loop is CASSQEGTAFYNEQFF. CDR3 in DNA: TGCGCCAGCAGCCAAGAAGGGACAGCATTCTACAATGAGCAGTTCTTC.

The V and J genes are TRBV2 and TRBJ2-1; no clear D gene. This CDR3 has 11 residues. Germline lookup yields CDR1 SNHLY and CDR2 FYNNEI. The V and J ends lost 4 bases and 7 bases respectively, with 5 bases between them. The CDR3 here is CASSVRNEQFF. CDR3 coding DNA: TGTGCCAGCAGTGTACGGAATGAGCAGTTCTTC.

This chain links TRBV30 with TRBJ1-1; D is unclear. V was cut by 1 base and J by 5 bases, with 5 bases left in between. This CDR3 spans 11 amino acids. The V gene's germline CDR1 is GTSNPN and CDR2 SVGIG (reference sequence). The CDR3 sequence is CAWSERTEAFF. The CDR3 coding sequence is TGTGCCTGGAGTGAGAGAACTGAAGCTTTCTTT.

The chain recombines TRBV5-5 with TRBJ2-2; TRBD2 aligns across 16 bases. CDR1 and CDR2 from the germline V gene are SGHKS and YYEKEE (reference sequence). V lost 7 bases and J lost 3; bases outside the gene matches: 3. The CDR3 loop spans 16 amino acids. The CDR3 loop reads CASGTSGREYTGELFF. For the CDR3, the DNA is TGTGCCAGCGGGACTAGCGGGAGGGAATACACCGGGGAGCTGTTTTTT.

The V gene is TRBV28, the J gene TRBJ2-5, with D hard to call. Per germline, CDR1 MDHEN and CDR2 SYDVKM. CDR3 length equals 12 residues. V was cut by 8 bases and J by 7 bases, with 14 bases left in between. This chain's CDR3 is CASVERLGTQYF. The CDR3, as DNA: TGTGCCAGCGTTGAGAGACTGGGGACCCAGTACTTC.

Here the CDR3 DNA reads TGTGCCAGCAGCCAAGATCTTAGCTCCTACGAGCAGTACTTC. This codes for CASSQDLSSYEQYF. This chain joins TRBV3-1 (or the pseudogene TRBV3-2) and TRBJ2-7; no definite D call. This CDR3 spans 14 amino acids. The V and J ends lost 0 bases and 0 bases respectively, with 6 bases between them. CDR1 and CDR2 (germline): LGHDT, YNNKEL (reference sequence).

This rearrangement joins TRBV5-4 to TRBJ1-2; the D gene is possibly TRBD1 (6 bases). CDR1 is SGHNT, CDR2 YYREEE, per germline (reference sequence). The CDR3 loop spans 15 amino acids. Trimming took 0 bases from V and 1 from J, leaving 10 bases between them. As DNA, the CDR3 is TGTGCCAGCAGCTTGGCCCTACAGGGTAACTATGGCTACACCTTC. It specifies CASSLALQGNYGYTF.

The gene calls are TRBV5-1 and TRBJ2-7, with D possibly TRBD2 on 6 matching bases. The V and J ends lost 3 bases and 2 bases respectively, with 12 bases between them. This CDR3 comprises 14 residues. Germline CDR1 is SGHRS and CDR2 is YFSETQ. CDR3 amino acids: CASSYSGGTYEQYF. The CDR3 region has the DNA TGCGCCAGCAGCTATTCCGGGGGTACCTACGAGCAGTACTTC.

CDR3 amino acids: CASSHSGRALWNNTGELFF. In DNA, the CDR3 is TGTGCCAGCAGCCATAGCGGGAGGGCCCTTTGGAATAATACCGGGGAGCTGTTTTTT. This rearrangement joins TRBV9 to TRBJ2-2, with TRBD2 matching over 11 bases. The CDR3 is 19 amino acids. The germline CDR1 and CDR2 sequences are SGDLS and YYNGEE. Trimming cost V 4 bases and J 5 bases; bases outside gene matches: 16.

The chain employs TRBV19 and TRBJ2-5; 7 nucleotides line up with TRBD1. Losses at the gene ends were 3 bases for V and 1 base for J; bases not matched to a gene: 2. Germline-derived CDR1 and CDR2 are LNHDA and SQIVND (reference sequence). This CDR3 has 14 residues. CDR3 loop: CASSMTGTQETQYF. The DNA for the CDR3 is TGTGCCAGTAGTATGACAGGGACCCAAGAGACCCAGTACTTC.